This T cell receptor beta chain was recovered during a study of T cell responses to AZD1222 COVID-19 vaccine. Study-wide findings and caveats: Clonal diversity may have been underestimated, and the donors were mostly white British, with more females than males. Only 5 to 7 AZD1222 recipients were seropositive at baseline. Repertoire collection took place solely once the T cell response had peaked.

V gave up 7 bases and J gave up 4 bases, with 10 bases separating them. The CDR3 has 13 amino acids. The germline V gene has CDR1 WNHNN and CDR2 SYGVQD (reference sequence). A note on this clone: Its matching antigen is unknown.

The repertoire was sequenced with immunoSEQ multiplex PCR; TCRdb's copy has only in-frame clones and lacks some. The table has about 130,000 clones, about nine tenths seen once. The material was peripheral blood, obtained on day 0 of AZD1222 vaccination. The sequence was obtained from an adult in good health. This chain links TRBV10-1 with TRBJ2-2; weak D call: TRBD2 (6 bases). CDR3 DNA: TGCGCCAGCATGGGGGGTTCCACCGGGGAGCTGTTTTTT. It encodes CASMGGSTGELFF.